A single T cell receptor (beta chain) is shown here with its context. During active infection, Seattle patients enrolled and were then monitored through disease. Looked up from germline, CDR1 is MNHEY and CDR2 is SVGAGI. CDR3 size: 13 residues. Trimming shortened V by 7 bases and J by 9 bases, and 16 bases separated the two germline ends. As originally analysed: Amplification of reference gene primers provided the estimated nucleated cell counts. Method: immunoSEQ multiplex PCR; TCRdb's copy keeps in-frame clones and lacks some. The D gene and trimming were derived from the DNA, and the V and J assignments and clone size from that table. This sample yields 200,000 to 300,000 clones, of which about 87% are seen a single time; approximately 5.1% belongs to the top ten. This specimen comes from a study of blood T cell repertoires in COVID-19. Study-wide context: Acute-phase and convalescent COVID-19 samples originated in the United States, Italy and Spain. Sources were T cells, B-cell-depleted T cells, or PBMCs; the material itself was cDNA or gDNA.

This chain joins TRBV6-5 and TRBJ2-1; maybe TRBD2 (5 bases). Sequencing used peripheral blood. This TCR was sampled from a woman between 55 and 75 years old with COVID-19, enrolled during active disease. CDR3 coding DNA: TGTGCCAGCACCCCGGGGTTCTTGGGTGAGCAGTTCTTC. It is translated as CASTPGFLGEQFF.